This T cell receptor beta chain originates from a study of blood T cells in healthy people across ages. A J-beta primer mix and a sample-barcoded 5' primer were used in a second PCR of about 6 to 12 cycles. TCRdb analysed the 5' RACE reads with MiXCR anew, one entry per CDR3 protein. The sample lists roughly 680,000 distinct CDR3 sequences, around 20% occurring once. This sequence originates from a man between 70 and 80 years old in good health. What was sequenced was blood.

The CDR3 is CSASRGQGQKLFF. For the CDR3, the DNA is TGCAGTGCTAGTCGGGGACAGGGACAAAAACTGTTTTTT. This rearrangement joins TRBV20-1 to TRBJ1-4, with TRBD1 matching over 9 bases. Germline CDR1 reads DFQATT; CDR2 reads SNEGSKA (reference sequence). The J segment lost 9 bases and the V segment lost 3 bases, leaving 5 bases of the junction unmatched. CDR3 length equals 13 residues.